This TCR beta chain was recorded in a study of blood T cell repertoires in COVID-19. How the authors handled the data: The authors estimated nucleated cell counts from reference gene primer amplification. Profiling relied on immunoSEQ multiplex PCR, and the TCRdb table lists in-frame clones only, not all of them. V, J and clone size are taken as reported in that table, and D and trimming were inferred from the DNA itself. The sample consists of 150,000 to 200,000 clones, approximately 90% of them appearing once. Clinical histories supplied by participants themselves formed the basis of cohort assignment. Germline V gene data show CDR1 as MNHEY and CDR2 as SVGAGI. V was shortened by 6 bases and J by 3 bases, with 15 bases between the two germline ends. The CDR3 is made up of 15 amino acids.

This chain joins TRBV6-5 and TRBJ1-5; tentatively, D is TRBD1 (5 bases). The sequence was obtained from a woman aged 18 to 35 who had recovered from COVID-19. Sequenced: PBMCs or T cells enriched from blood (not recorded which). The CDR3 loop reads CASRQSDSSNQPQHF. CDR3 DNA: TGTGCCAGCAGGCAGAGCGACAGTTCCAATCAGCCCCAGCATTTT.